What follows are 23 T cell receptor beta chains derived from one specimen sequenced in a study of neurological immune-mediated disorders. One entry per CDR3 protein results from TCRdb running MiXCR on the 5' RACE reads. The repertoire consists of roughly 56,000 distinct CDR3 sequences, with about an eighth occurring once and the leading ten covering 1.5% to 2%. The sequenced material came from PBMCs. Receptors were obtained from a man between 60 and 75 years old in good health.

This clonotype was seen repeatedly, ten times or more. The chain couples TRBV12-3 or TRBV12-4 to TRBJ1-5, with TRBD1 matching over 8 bases. The CDR3 runs to 16 residues. V was pared by 4 bases and J by 2 bases, with 7 bases of the junction left unmatched. The CDR3 loop is CASSSTQGAGNQPQHF. The DNA for the CDR3 is TGTGCCAGCAGTTCTACGCAGGGGGCCGGCAATCAGCCCCAGCATTTT.

This clonotype occurred many times. The chain couples TRBV5-5 to TRBJ2-3; TRBD2 aligns across 10 bases. Germline-derived CDR1 and CDR2 are SGHKS and YYEKEE (reference sequence). The junction had 13 bases not matched to a gene; V was cut back by 5 bases and J by 4 bases. The length of the CDR3 is 17 residues. As DNA, the CDR3 is TGTGCCAGCAGTCTACGCGGGAGCGGGGGGGCCGCAGATACGCAGTATTTT. Its protein is CASSLRGSGGAADTQYF.

This clonotype was counted at least ten times. CDR3 residues: CSAGGGPGEKLFF. The CDR3 DNA reads as TGCAGTGCAGGAGGGGGCCCAGGTGAAAAACTGTTTTTT. The chain recombines TRBV20-1 with TRBJ1-4; 7 bases match TRBD1. This CDR3 comprises 13 residues. J lost 7 bases, V lost 6 bases, and 8 bases had no gene match. Looked up from germline, CDR1 is DFQATT and CDR2 is SNEGSKA (reference sequence).

The J gene is TRBJ2-6, the V gene TRBV30; D unclear. CDR1 is GTSNPN, CDR2 SVGIG, per germline (reference sequence). This CDR3 region has 14 residues. Between the trimmed V and J ends, which lost 0 bases and 0 bases, there was a span of 3 bases. The CDR3 DNA is TGTGCCTGGAGTGTAGCCTCTGGGGCCAACGTCCTGACTTTC. Amino acids: CAWSVASGANVLTF.

This clonotype has ten or more counts. This sequence joins TRBV18 and TRBJ2-1; tentative D call: TRBD1 (5 bases). This CDR3 spans 15 amino acids. Deletions cut 4 bases from V and 8 bases from J, with 18 bases between. Per germline, CDR1 KGHSH and CDR2 LQKENI. DNA for the CDR3: TGTGCCAGCTCACGCCCGGTGTCAGGGCCCGATGAGCAGTTCTTC. Protein product: CASSRPVSGPDEQFF.

This clonotype occurred many times. V is TRBV4-2 and J is TRBJ2-7; no firm D call. The CDR3 is 14 amino acids. The germline V gene encodes CDR1 LGHNA and CDR2 YNFKEQ. The V gene lost 1 base and the J gene lost 2 bases, with 9 bases spanning the gap. The CDR3 bases are TGTGCCAGCAGCCAAGGCCAGACTCCCTACGAGCAGTACTTC. It yields the protein CASSQGQTPYEQYF.

This clonotype was counted many times. This rearrangement joins TRBV28 to TRBJ2-1, with 7 bases that match TRBD2. Germline V gene lookup returns CDR1 MDHEN and CDR2 SYDVKM. J was trimmed by 8 bases and V by 7 bases; bases with no gene match: 17. This CDR3 comprises 16 residues. For the CDR3, the DNA is TGTGCCAGCACCCAGGGAGGGTATAGTTCGATCGATGAGCAGTTCTTC. This encodes CASTQGGYSSIDEQFF.

Ten or more counts support this clonotype. DNA for the CDR3: TGTGCCAGCAGCGTAGAAACTATGGGGGACGAGCAGTACTTC. This sequence encodes CASSVETMGDEQYF. The genes are TRBV9 and TRBJ2-7, with D tentatively TRBD1 or TRBD2 (5 bases each). V was cut by 0 bases and J by 5 bases, with 12 bases left in between. Germline CDR1 and CDR2: SGDLS and YYNGEE. This CDR3 spans 14 amino acids.

The chain joins TRBV28 to TRBJ2-1; TRBD1 might be the D (5 bases). CDR3 length equals 18 residues. V dropped 2 bases and J dropped 1 base, with 18 bases sitting between them. From germline, CDR1 is MDHEN and CDR2 SYDVKM. The CDR3 is CASSLADLGARSYNEQFF. The CDR3, as DNA: TGTGCCAGCAGTTTAGCTGATTTAGGGGCCAGGTCCTACAATGAGCAGTTCTTC.

This clonotype was detected many times. The junction and the germline gene differ at one end; a read error may be behind it. This chain uses TRBV5-5 with TRBJ2-7, with D perhaps matching TRBD1 (5 bases). The CDR3 covers 13 residues. Germline V gene sequence: CDR1 SGHKS, CDR2 YYEKEE (reference sequence). The CDR3 bases are TGTGCCAGCAGCTTGTTGGACATTGGGCCGGTTCACTTC. The encoded protein is CASSLLDIGPVHF. The full variable domain, its missing parts supplied by reference TRBV5-5 and TRBJ2-7, is DAGVTQSPTHLIKTRGQQVTLRCSPISGHKSVSWYQQVLGQGPQFIFQYYEKEERGRGNFPDRFSARQFPNYSSELNVNALLLGDSALYLCASSLLDIGPVHFGPGTRLTVT.

This clonotype was detected ten times or more. The chain has TRBV9 and TRBJ2-2, with no clear D. Germline values: CDR1 SGDLS, CDR2 YYNGEE. V was trimmed by 4 bases and J by 6 bases, leaving 13 bases between them. CDR3 length equals 14 residues. CDR3 protein: CASSFQEAPGELFF. The DNA for the CDR3 is TGTGCCAGCAGCTTCCAAGAGGCACCCGGGGAGCTGTTTTTT.

This clonotype was seen repeatedly, ten times or more. The V call is TRBV20-1, the J call TRBJ1-5; 9 bases fit TRBD1. Germline loops: CDR1 DFQATT, CDR2 SNEGSKA (reference sequence). V lost 2 bases to trimming and J lost 3 bases; unmatched junction nucleotides: 5. The CDR3 contains 15 residues. Here the CDR3 DNA reads TGCAGTGCTAGAAACCGGGACAGGGCCAATCAGCCCCAGCATTTT. Its protein product is CSARNRDRANQPQHF.

With regard to this clonotype: A much larger clone is a single base away; this may be a read error. The chain carries TRBV4-2 and TRBJ2-7, with D uncertain. CDR1 and CDR2 (germline): LGHNA, YNFKEQ. The CDR3 spans 13 residues. In DNA form, the CDR3 reads TGTGCCAGCAGCCAAAGACTCTCCTACGACCAGTACTTC. Translation gives CASSQRLSYDQYF.

This clonotype was recorded at least ten times. In nucleotides, the CDR3 is TGTGCCAGCAGCTTGGTGGGAATCGGGACAGGGGGTCAGGATGAGCAGTTCTTC. Amino acids: CASSLVGIGTGGQDEQFF. This chain uses TRBV5-5 with TRBJ2-1, with 11 positions matching TRBD1. Looked up from germline, CDR1 is SGHKS and CDR2 is YYEKEE (reference sequence). The CDR3 totals 18 residues. V was pared by 0 bases and J by 8 bases, with 13 bases of the junction left unmatched.

In this sample, this clonotype turned up many times. The rearrangement links TRBV11-2 to TRBJ2-7; TRBD1 aligns across 9 bases. Trimming removed 2 bases from V and 5 bases from J; junction bases left unmatched: 10. The CDR3 has 16 residues. Germline values: CDR1 SGHAT, CDR2 FQNNGV. The CDR3 spells CASSLRGRDRVDEQYF. As DNA, the CDR3 is TGTGCCAGCAGCTTAAGGGGCCGGGACAGGGTTGACGAGCAGTACTTC.

This clonotype appeared many times. V and J are TRBV6-2 or TRBV6-3 and TRBJ2-7, with D tentatively TRBD1 or TRBD2 (5 bases each). V dropped 5 bases and J dropped 4 bases, with 21 bases sitting between them. Germline assignment: CDR1 MNHEY and CDR2 SVGEGT. This CDR3 has 16 residues. The CDR3 loop is CASSPPTGTVPYEQYF. CDR3 sequence (DNA): TGTGCCAGCAGTCCCCCAACCGGGACGGTTCCGTACGAGCAGTACTTC.

This clonotype was seen a few times. A much larger clonotype is one base distant, so this may be a read error. The CDR3 does not close with the conserved phenylalanine or tryptophan, likely indicating a read error. CDR3 amino acids: CASSGGGYETQYI. Here the CDR3 DNA reads TGTGCCAGCAGCGGGGGGGGCTATGAGACCCAGTACATC. The chain is built from TRBV7-6 and TRBJ2-5; weak D call: TRBD2 (7 bases). The CDR3 is 13 amino acids. V was shortened by 5 bases and J by 5 bases, with 12 bases between the two germline ends. CDR1 is SGHVS and CDR2 is FNYEAQ in the germline V gene.

This clonotype was counted many times. CDR3 protein: CSARLGGQGLLETQYF. CDR3 sequence (DNA): TGCAGTGCTAGACTAGGGGGACAGGGTCTGCTGGAGACCCAGTACTTC. This chain uses TRBV20-1 with TRBJ2-5; 9 bases agree with TRBD1. Trimming at V came to 2 bases and at J to 5 bases, leaving 12 bases not matched to a gene. CDR3 size: 16 residues. From germline, CDR1 is DFQATT and CDR2 SNEGSKA (reference sequence).

In this sample, this clonotype turned up many times. The chain joins TRBV20-1 to TRBJ2-2, with 8 bases aligning to TRBD1. Per the germline V gene, CDR1 is DFQATT and CDR2 is SNEGSKA (reference sequence). The CDR3 consists of 16 residues. V gave up 2 bases and J gave up 1 base; unmatched junction bases: 6. CDR3 in amino acids: CSARPPGQGNTGELFF. As DNA, the CDR3 is TGCAGTGCTAGACCCCCTGGACAGGGGAACACCGGGGAGCTGTTTTTT.

This clonotype was seen repeatedly, ten times or more. The rearrangement joins TRBV7-2 to TRBJ2-7; TRBD1 matches 8 bases. The CDR3 contains 16 residues. CDR1 and CDR2 (germline): SGHTA, FQGNSA. J gave up 1 base and V 5 bases, and 10 bases lay outside the gene matches. CDR3 DNA: TGTGCCAGCAGCCAACCGGGACAGGTAACGTCCTACGAGCAGTACTTC. Protein: CASSQPGQVTSYEQYF.

V gene TRBV27 combines with J gene TRBJ2-5; TRBD2 aligns across 10 bases. CDR3 length equals 14 residues. The germline CDR1 and CDR2 sequences are MNHEY and SMNVEV (reference sequence). Trimming at V came to 7 bases and at J to 2 bases, leaving 4 bases not matched to a gene. CDR3 coding DNA: TGTGCCAGCAAGCTTAGCGGGGGGCAAGAGACCCAGTACTTC. Encoded protein: CASKLSGGQETQYF.

In its sample, this clonotype was seen many times. The chain recombines TRBV12-3 or TRBV12-4 with TRBJ2-7, with a tentative D call TRBD2 (5 bases). V lost 3 bases to trimming and J lost 3 bases, with 12 bases between them. The CDR3 totals 14 residues. CDR3 loop: CASSFNSGSYEQYF. The CDR3 DNA reads TGTGCCAGCAGTTTTAACAGTGGGAGCTACGAGCAGTACTTC.

As for this clonotype: One end of the junction is discordant with germline, which a read error may explain. This chain connects TRBV19 to TRBJ1-5; 10 bases fit TRBD1. CDR3 size: 15 residues. The germline gives CDR1 LNHDA, CDR2 SQIVND (reference sequence). Here the CDR3 reads CVSQDRGTLNQPQHF. CDR3 coding DNA: TGTGTCAGTCAGGACAGGGGGACCCTCAATCAGCCCCAGCATTTT.